Below are 28 T cell receptor beta chains sequenced from a single sample in a study of blood T cells in healthy people across ages. A sample-barcoded 5' primer and a J-beta primer mix were used in a second PCR of about 7 to 12 cycles. TCRdb reprocessed the 5' RACE reads via MiXCR and lists one record per CDR3 protein. The data contain 800,000 to 950,000 distinct CDR3 sequences, just under 30% of them singletons. The same sample was also used in a study of T cells of mothers and their children.

The specimen sequenced was blood. These receptors were obtained from a woman in her forties in good health.

The genes are TRBV7-9 and TRBJ2-3; D is unclear. V shed 1 base and J shed 0 bases, with 11 bases lying between them. CDR3 length: 16 residues. Germline loops: CDR1 SEHNR, CDR2 FQNEAQ (reference sequence). As DNA, the CDR3 is TGTGCCAGCAGCTTAGTTAGGATCTCTAGCACAGATACGCAGTATTTT. Its translation is CASSLVRISSTDTQYF. Full variable domain (missing parts from reference TRBV7-9 and TRBJ2-3): DTGVSQNPRHKITKRGQNVTFRCDPISEHNRLYWYRQTLGQGPEFLTYFQNEAQLEKSRLLSDRFSAERPKGSFSTLEIQRTEQGDSAMYLCASSLVRISSTDTQYFGPGTRLTVL.

This clonotype has just a few counts. The chain employs TRBV5-1 and TRBJ2-1; D perhaps matches TRBD1 (5 bases). CDR1 is SGHRS, CDR2 YFSETQ, per germline. There are 12 residues in the CDR3. Deletions cut 6 bases from V and 5 bases from J, with 9 bases between. CDR3 nucleotides: TGCGCCAGCAAACAGGACAACAATGAGCAGTTCTTC. Translating gives CASKQDNNEQFF.

This clonotype was picked up a small number of times. The chain has TRBV4-3 and TRBJ1-6, with D unresolved. Trimming stripped 1 base from V and 6 bases from J, with 10 bases between. Germline V lookup: CDR1 LGHNA, CDR2 YSLEER. The CDR3 runs 15 residues. CDR3 bases: TGCGCCAGCAGCCAAGGGGTGGAGATTAATTCACCCCTCCACTTT. This codes for CASSQGVEINSPLHF.

There are a few counts of this clonotype. V gene TRBV10-3 combines with J gene TRBJ1-2; 12 nucleotides match TRBD1. The germline V gene encodes CDR1 ENHRY and CDR2 SYGVKD. This CDR3 contains 18 residues. V lost 5 bases to trimming and J lost 6 bases; unmatched junction nucleotides: 16. The CDR3 spells CAISNYPKGQGASDGYTF. The CDR3 DNA reads TGTGCCATCAGTAACTACCCGAAGGGACAGGGGGCGTCGGATGGCTACACCTTC.

The chain combines TRBV10-3 with TRBJ1-1; a weak D match, TRBD1 (6 bases). The CDR3 runs 13 residues. V was shortened by 4 bases and J by 1 base, with 7 bases between the two germline ends. The germline V gene encodes CDR1 ENHRY and CDR2 SYGVKD. The CDR3 here is CAISVQGNTEAFF. CDR3 DNA sequence: TGTGCCATCAGTGTACAGGGGAACACTGAAGCTTTCTTT.

The rearrangement uses TRBV30 and TRBJ1-5, with D perhaps matching TRBD1 (6 bases). V was pared by 4 bases and J by 0 bases, with 10 bases between. This CDR3 spans 14 amino acids. In germline, CDR1 is GTSNPN, CDR2 SVGIG (reference sequence). CDR3 protein: CAWTGQNSNQPQHF. As DNA, the CDR3 is TGTGCCTGGACGGGACAAAATAGCAATCAGCCCCAGCATTTT.

Concerning this clonotype itself: This may stem from a read error, because a much larger clone lies one nucleotide away. The V and J genes are TRBV11-2 and TRBJ2-1; TRBD2 matches at 9 bases. This CDR3 is built from 18 residues. Germline values: CDR1 SGHAT, CDR2 FQNNGV. CDR3 DNA: TGTACCAGCAGCTTTCTCATTAGCGGGGGATACTCCTACAATGAGCAGTTCTTC. This sequence encodes CTSSFLISGGYSYNEQFF.

In this sample, this clonotype turned up a few times. V gene TRBV20-1 combines with J gene TRBJ1-2, with TRBD1 identical over 9 bases. Germline lookup yields CDR1 DFQATT and CDR2 SNEGSKA (reference sequence). This CDR3 is built from 13 residues. Trimming cost V 6 bases and J 5 bases; bases outside gene matches: 7. CDR3 protein: CSAPRDRVYGYTF. DNA for the CDR3: TGCAGTGCCCCCCGGGACAGGGTGTATGGCTACACCTTC.

This clonotype was observed a few times. The chain employs TRBV4-2 and TRBJ1-6, with D maybe TRBD1 (5 bases). CDR3 size: 16 residues. Between the trimmed V and J ends, which lost 0 bases and 6 bases, there was a span of 12 bases. From germline, CDR1 is LGHNA and CDR2 YNFKEQ. The CDR3 region is CASSQDRQSLNSPLHF. DNA of the CDR3: TGTGCCAGCAGCCAAGATCGACAGTCCCTTAATTCACCCCTCCACTTT.

This clonotype showed up many times. The chain carries TRBV6-6 and TRBJ1-1; D ambiguous. The germline V gene has CDR1 MNHNY and CDR2 SVGAGI (reference sequence). Deletions cut 5 bases from V and 1 base from J, with 8 bases between. The CDR3 loop spans 13 amino acids. CDR3 bases: TGTGCCAGCAGTCCCCTCCGGAACACTGAAGCTTTCTTT. This gives the protein CASSPLRNTEAFF.

The V gene is TRBV11-3, the J gene TRBJ2-6, with TRBD2 identical over 15 bases. The CDR3 contains 20 residues. V trimming: 5 bases; J trimming: 1 base; junction bases outside the gene matches: 9. CDR1 SGHNT and CDR2 YENEEA come from the germline V gene. CDR3 DNA: TGTGCCAGCAGCGACCCTGCCGGGACTAGCGGGGGGTCTGGGGCCAACGTCCTGACTTTC. Translating it yields CASSDPAGTSGGSGANVLTF.

The chain joins TRBV6-5 to TRBJ1-1; D gene unclear. There are 11 residues in the CDR3. Germline V lookup: CDR1 MNHEY, CDR2 SVGAGI. The ends were cut back, 2 bases at V and 12 bases at J, with 10 bases in the middle. The CDR3 sequence: CASSYGKGTFF. As DNA, the CDR3 is TGTGCCAGCAGTTACGGAAAAGGGACTTTCTTT.

This chain connects TRBV30 to TRBJ2-2; D may correspond to TRBD1 or TRBD2 (6 bases each). Trimming left V 4 bases short and J 9 bases short, with 24 bases between. The CDR3 length is 16 residues. Germline V gives CDR1 GTSNPN, CDR2 SVGIG (reference sequence). CDR3 nucleotides: TGTGCCTGGACTAAACCGGAGGGGGTCTTCGTACGGGAGCTGTTTTTT. Translated: CAWTKPEGVFVRELFF.

The J gene is TRBJ1-4, the V gene TRBV6-6; D is ambiguous. The V gene lost 0 bases and the J gene lost 8 bases, with 7 bases spanning the gap. The CDR3 totals 13 residues. The germline CDR1 and CDR2 sequences are MNHNY and SVGAGI (reference sequence). DNA for the CDR3: TGTGCCAGCAGTTACTCCCCTTGGGAAAAACTGTTTTTT. It yields the protein CASSYSPWEKLFF.

Many counts were recorded for this clonotype. The chain employs TRBV20-1 and TRBJ2-1; 10 nucleotides agree with TRBD2. This CDR3 has 15 amino acids. Trimming took 1 base from V and 3 from J; bases not matched to a gene: 3. Germline CDR1 DFQATT, CDR2 SNEGSKA (reference sequence). The CDR3 protein is CSARAAGGRYNEQFF. CDR3 sequence (DNA): TGCAGTGCTAGAGCAGCGGGGGGGCGCTACAATGAGCAGTTCTTC.

In its sample, this clonotype was seen many times. The V and J genes are TRBV11-2 and TRBJ1-1; no clear D gene. The CDR3 contains 14 residues. V lost 5 bases, J lost 4 bases, and 14 bases lay in between. Germline assignment: CDR1 SGHAT and CDR2 FQNNGV. CDR3 DNA: TGTGCCAGCAGCCTTTCCCGGGCCTCCACTGAAGCTTTCTTT. It yields the protein CASSLSRASTEAFF.

This sequence joins TRBV7-2 and TRBJ1-1; weak D call: TRBD1 (5 bases). The CDR3 is 14 residues long. V lost 5 bases and J lost 1, with 11 bases in between. The germline CDR1 and CDR2 sequences are SGHTA and FQGNSA. CDR3 protein: CASSAGRWNTEAFF. As DNA, the CDR3 is TGTGCCAGCAGCGCGGGGCGGTGGAACACTGAAGCTTTCTTT.

This clonotype appeared once. With a much larger clone just one base away, this may be a read error. The gene calls are TRBV5-1 and TRBJ2-7; possibly TRBD1 for D (7 bases). The CDR3 is 15 residues long. Germline-derived CDR1 and CDR2 are SGHRS and YFSETQ. V lost 3 bases and J lost 7, with 20 bases in between. The CDR3 bases are TGCGCCAGCAGCTCGGAGCGACAGGGAGGTAGGGAGCAGTACTTC. Its protein is CASSSERQGGREQYF.

This clonotype came up many times. J is TRBJ2-5 and V is TRBV5-1, with 7 bases identical to TRBD1. Germline CDR1 reads SGHRS; CDR2 reads YFSETQ. CDR3 length: 14 residues. V lost 4 bases and J lost 3; bases outside the gene matches: 6. CDR3 amino acids: CASSRQGIEETQYF. CDR3 coding DNA: TGCGCCAGCAGCCGACAGGGTATCGAAGAGACCCAGTACTTC.

The V gene is TRBV27, the J gene TRBJ2-5; tentative D call: TRBD1 (5 bases). The CDR3 length is 14 residues. Looked up from germline, CDR1 is MNHEY and CDR2 is SMNVEV (reference sequence). Deletions cut 2 bases from V and 3 bases from J, with 10 bases between. The CDR3 reads CASSLLQGEETQYF. The CDR3 region has the DNA TGTGCCAGCAGTTTACTCCAGGGTGAAGAGACCCAGTACTTC.

This clonotype was seen at least ten times. The CDR3 region is CSVESAGTPKNIQYF. In DNA form, the CDR3 reads TGCAGCGTTGAGAGCGCCGGGACACCAAAAAACATTCAGTACTTC. The genes are TRBV29-1 and TRBJ2-4, with D perhaps TRBD1 (6 bases). The germline V and J ends were trimmed by 3 bases and 4 bases, with 16 bases remaining between them. This CDR3 region has 15 residues. From germline, CDR1 is SQVTM and CDR2 ANQGSEA. Using reference TRBV29-1 and TRBJ2-4 for the parts outside the CDR3, the full variable domain is SAVISQKPSRDICQRGTSLTIQCQVDSQVTMMFWYRQQPGQSLTLIATANQGSEATYESGFVIDKFPISRPNLTFSTLTVSNMSPEDSSIYLCSVESAGTPKNIQYFGAGTRLSVL.

This clonotype has a count of ten or more. The rearrangement links TRBV27 to TRBJ2-3, with unresolved D. This CDR3 is 12 amino acids long. V lost 2 bases, J lost 8 bases, and 8 bases lay in between. Germline CDR1 and CDR2: MNHEY and SMNVEV (reference sequence). The CDR3 sequence is CASSLQGRTQYF. CDR3 nucleotide sequence: TGTGCCAGCAGTTTACAAGGTCGTACGCAGTATTTT.

The table lists this clonotype with many counts. The chain is built from TRBV7-2 and TRBJ2-1, with TRBD2 matching 9 bases. The germline CDR1 and CDR2 sequences are SGHTA and FQGNSA. Unmatched junction bases numbered 4, after V lost 1 base and J lost 6 bases. The CDR3 extends over 15 amino acids. In nucleotides, the CDR3 is TGTGCCAGCAGCTTAGATGGCGGGGGGGCCAATGAGCAGTTCTTC. Translating it yields CASSLDGGGANEQFF.

The CDR3 nucleotides read TGTGCCAGCAGCTTAGAAGGGGAAGCTGAAGCTTTCTTT. Amino acid sequence: CASSLEGEAEAFF. The J gene is TRBJ1-1, the V gene TRBV7-9, with D maybe TRBD1 (5 bases). The CDR3 has 13 amino acids. Germline CDR1 and CDR2: SEHNR and FQNEAQ (reference sequence). V lost 1 base to trimming and J lost 6 bases, with 9 bases between them.

The chain couples TRBV3-1 to TRBJ2-1; D may be TRBD2 (6 bases). CDR1 is LGHDT, CDR2 YNNKEL, per germline (reference sequence). Trimming removed 0 bases at V and 3 bases at J, with 12 bases between. The CDR3 runs 16 residues. DNA of the CDR3: TGTGCCAGCAGCCAAGATGGGGGGATGGACTACAATGAGCAGTTCTTC. Translation gives CASSQDGGMDYNEQFF.

The CDR3 DNA follows: TGTGCCAGCAGCCCCGGACAGGCGTCAAATGAGCAGTTCTTC. Translated, it gives CASSPGQASNEQFF. The V gene is TRBV9, the J gene TRBJ2-1, with 7 nucleotides matching TRBD1. The CDR3 totals 14 residues. Germline V gene data show CDR1 as SGDLS and CDR2 as YYNGEE. The J segment lost 7 bases and the V segment lost 4 bases, leaving 8 bases of the junction unmatched.

The V gene is TRBV7-9, the J gene TRBJ2-1; 10 bases match TRBD2. This CDR3 region has 17 residues. CDR1 is SEHNR, CDR2 FQNEAQ, per germline (reference sequence). V trimming: 5 bases; J trimming: 9 bases; junction bases outside the gene matches: 16. DNA of the CDR3: TGTGCCAGCAGCCCTAGCCGAGCGGGGGGGAGGCTCATTGAGCAGTTCTTC. It encodes CASSPSRAGGRLIEQFF.

About this clonotype itself: Its ends do not fully match the called genes, so a read error is possible. V gene TRBV4-2 combines with J gene TRBJ2-3, with 8 bases fitting TRBD2. Germline V gene lookup returns CDR1 LGHNA and CDR2 YNFKEQ. CDR3 length equals 15 residues. CDR3 loop: CACSRNGGGTDTQYF. CDR3 nucleotide sequence: TGTGCCTGCAGCAGGAACGGGGGGGGCACAGATACGCAGTATTTT.